This T cell receptor beta chain was obtained from a study of cytomegalovirus exposure and HLA in healthy donors. For the study at large: T cells numbering about 180 million yielded approximately 100 million unique TCR beta sequences in an earlier analysis.

A word on this clone: Its antigen is not identified.

General observations from the study: Cytomegalovirus association was assigned to about 150 TCR beta chains. Later work found that TCR association rates differed between HLA loci; DRB1 had the most and HLA-C the fewest.

The CDR3 contains 14 residues. The junction had 5 bases not matched to a gene; V was cut back by 4 bases and J by 3 bases. CDR1 and CDR2 (germline): SGDLS, YYNGEE. Healthy bone marrow donors made up the donor group. The PCR used 60 Vbeta and 13 Jbeta primers. TCRdb's copy holds only in-frame clones and misses some; the assay was immunoSEQ multiplex PCR. The sample lists over 200,000 clones; approximately 80% were seen once. Sequencing input: PBMCs. The receptor's source is a male donor in good health and CMV-seronegative. The V gene is TRBV9, the J gene TRBJ1-1, with 8 bases aligning to TRBD1. The CDR3 DNA reads as TGTGCCAGCAGCCCGACAGGGGTCCACACTGAAGCTTTCTTT. Protein sequence: CASSPTGVHTEAFF.